The source of this T cell receptor (beta chain) is a study of T cells after yellow fever vaccination. Whole-study results and caveats: FACS-sorted repertoires might harbor abundant contaminating clonotypes from the bulk population.

This clonotype was observed at least ten times. Its cognate antigen is unknown. TCRdb itself ran the 5' RACE reads through MiXCR, one entry per CDR3 protein. The table records 150,000 to 200,000 distinct CDR3 sequences, 6% to 7.5% of them present only once. This CDR3 has 14 residues. With 5 bases clipped from V and 1 base from J, the junction kept 5 bases outside the gene matches. In germline, CDR1 is DFQATT, CDR2 SNEGSKA (reference sequence). This clonotype was obtained from a man aged 18 to 29 who received the YFV17D yellow fever vaccine. The chain couples TRBV20-1 to TRBJ2-3; 8 nucleotides align to TRBD2. This material consisted of CD4+ T cells sorted from PBMCs, taken about 5 days after the first yellow fever vaccination. This CDR3 is CSADGAGGTDTQYF. Written as DNA, the CDR3 is TGCAGTGCTGACGGAGCGGGGGGCACAGATACGCAGTATTTT.